Presented here are 19 T cell receptor beta chains from one specimen sequenced in a study of T cells in Graves' hyperthyroidism and ophthalmopathy. Researchers amplified the TCR beta CDR3 regions from RNA transcripts. An initial round of RT-PCR targeting the TCR CDR3 relied on the HTBI primer set. TCRdb redid the calling of the multiplex PCR reads with MiXCR, one entry per CDR3 protein. The sample lists about 290,000 distinct CDR3 sequences; approximately 14% were seen once. Sequenced sample: blood. Source of these receptors: a woman aged 40 to 50 with Graves' hyperthyroidism.

This clonotype has ten or more counts. The genes are TRBV3-1 and TRBJ2-5; 12 bases fit TRBD1. In germline, CDR1 is LGHDT, CDR2 YNNKEL (reference sequence). The CDR3 is made up of 15 amino acids. V shed 2 bases and J 5 bases; nucleotides not matched to a gene: 3. CDR3 in DNA: TGTGCCAGCAGCCAAACCGGGACAGGGGGCGAGACCCAGTACTTC. Encoded protein: CASSQTGTGGETQYF.

V is TRBV30 and J is TRBJ1-5; the match to TRBD1 covers 9 bases. This CDR3 spans 18 amino acids. Unmatched junction bases numbered 14, after V lost 3 bases and J lost 2 bases. Looked up from germline, CDR1 is GTSNPN and CDR2 is SVGIG (reference sequence). CDR3 region: CAWRPGGTGYVGNQPQHF. The CDR3, as DNA: TGTGCCTGGAGGCCCGGAGGGACAGGGTACGTTGGCAATCAGCCCCAGCATTTT.

The chain uses TRBV19 and TRBJ2-1; D uncertain. The CDR3 is 16 residues long. V gave up 8 bases and J gave up 2 bases, with 19 bases separating them. Per the germline V gene, CDR1 is LNHDA and CDR2 is SQIVND (reference sequence). The chain's CDR3 is CASGFGPASAYNEQFF. CDR3 coding DNA: TGTGCCAGTGGATTCGGACCAGCCTCCGCCTACAATGAGCAGTTCTTC.

This clonotype was counted ten times or more. The V and J genes are TRBV6-1 and TRBJ2-7; 8 bases match TRBD2. The CDR3 is 13 residues long. The germline V gene has CDR1 MNHNS and CDR2 SASEGT. V lost 9 bases, J lost 5 bases, and 9 bases stayed unmatched. CDR3 sequence: CARGAGGVDEQYF. Written as DNA, the CDR3 is TGTGCCAGAGGGGCGGGAGGAGTCGACGAGCAGTACTTC.

This clonotype was seen repeatedly, ten times or more. The CDR3 sequence: CASSPSRDTQYF. CDR3 coding DNA: TGTGCCAGCAGTCCCAGTCGCGATACGCAGTATTTT. This chain joins TRBV2 and TRBJ2-3; D is uncertain. CDR3 size: 12 residues. Looked up from germline, CDR1 is SNHLY and CDR2 is FYNNEI. Trimming left V 5 bases short and J 6 bases short, with 9 bases between.

This clonotype was counted many times. J is TRBJ2-1 and V is TRBV2; the D call may be TRBD1 or TRBD2 (6 bases each). From germline, CDR1 is SNHLY and CDR2 FYNNEI. This CDR3 is built from 15 residues. With 6 bases removed from V and 7 bases from J, the gap between germline ends came to 19 bases. CDR3 sequence: CASRAGGGTQNEQFF. The CDR3, as DNA: TGTGCCAGCAGAGCCGGTGGCGGGACACAAAATGAGCAGTTCTTC. The variable domain in full, completed from reference TRBV2 and TRBJ2-1, reads EPEVTQTPSHQVTQMGQEVILRCVPISNHLYFYWYRQILGQKVEFLVSFYNNEISEKSEIFDDQFSVERPDGSNFTLKIRSTKLEDSAMYFCASRAGGGTQNEQFFGPGTRLTVL.

This clonotype was detected ten times or more. This chain links TRBV10-3 with TRBJ1-5; no reliable D call. There are 13 residues in the CDR3. In germline, CDR1 is ENHRY, CDR2 SYGVKD. V lost 3 bases and J lost 0, with 3 bases in between. Here the CDR3 reads CAISDGSNQPQHF. The CDR3 DNA is TGTGCCATCAGTGACGGTAGCAATCAGCCCCAGCATTTT.

There are many counts of this clonotype. The chain couples TRBV2 to TRBJ2-5, with unresolved D. This CDR3 contains 15 residues. V gave up 5 bases and J gave up 3 bases, with 16 bases separating them. The germline V gene has CDR1 SNHLY and CDR2 FYNNEI. The CDR3 nucleotides read TGTGCCAGCAGTAACAACCTGCGACCGAAAGAGACCCAGTACTTC. This codes for CASSNNLRPKETQYF.

Many counts were recorded for this clonotype. The chain has TRBV6-2 or TRBV6-3 and TRBJ2-1, with TRBD2 matching 8 bases. Germline-derived CDR1 and CDR2 are MNHEY and SVGEGT. V trimming: 5 bases; J trimming: 0 bases; junction bases outside the gene matches: 15. The CDR3 is 19 amino acids. The CDR3 loop reads CASSPPMREEPSSYNEQFF. The CDR3 DNA reads TGTGCCAGCAGTCCCCCAATGCGGGAGGAACCTAGCTCCTACAATGAGCAGTTCTTC.

In this sample, this clonotype turned up many times. The CDR3 DNA reads as TGTGCCAGCAGTTCCTACAGGACAGAGACCAACTATGGCTACACCTTC. Protein product: CASSSYRTETNYGYTF. V and J are TRBV6-1 and TRBJ1-2; weak D call: TRBD1 (6 bases). With 5 bases removed from V and 2 bases from J, the gap between germline ends came to 18 bases. Germline values: CDR1 MNHNS, CDR2 SASEGT. The CDR3 totals 16 residues.

This clonotype appeared many times. The chain joins TRBV28 to TRBJ1-1; tentative D call: TRBD1 (6 bases). V shed 6 bases and J shed 7 bases, with 21 bases lying between them. The CDR3 has 15 residues. The germline CDR1 and CDR2 sequences are MDHEN and SYDVKM. In nucleotides, the CDR3 is TGTGCCAGCAGCACGATGAGGGGGGGAACGGGTGAAGCTTTCTTT. Residues: CASSTMRGGTGEAFF.

V is TRBV3-1 and J is TRBJ1-1, with 12 bases identical to TRBD1. The CDR3 spans 19 residues. V was pared by 0 bases and J by 4 bases, with 12 bases of the junction left unmatched. The germline V gene encodes CDR1 LGHDT and CDR2 YNNKEL (reference sequence). The CDR3 nucleotides are TGTGCCAGCAGCCAAGATCTGGGACAGGGGGCGCGTGAAGGCACTGAAGCTTTCTTT. Translated, it gives CASSQDLGQGAREGTEAFF.

This clonotype was seen ten or more times. The rearrangement uses TRBV12-3 or TRBV12-4 and TRBJ2-7; D tentatively fits TRBD1 or TRBD2 (5 bases each). This CDR3 spans 14 amino acids. V lost 7 bases and J lost 2, with 15 bases in between. The CDR3 DNA is TGTGCCAGCACTCCCGGGACCTTCCCCTACGAGCAGTACTTC. Its translation is CASTPGTFPYEQYF.

V is TRBV27 and J is TRBJ1-1; 9 bases line up with TRBD1. Germline CDR1 and CDR2: MNHEY and SMNVEV (reference sequence). The CDR3 covers 13 residues. V shed 7 bases and J 3 bases; nucleotides not matched to a gene: 3. The CDR3 nucleotides read TGTGCCAGCACCTGGGACAGGGACACTGAAGCTTTCTTT. Translated, it gives CASTWDRDTEAFF.

This clonotype was seen only a few times. The chain uses TRBV7-9 and TRBJ2-1; D not resolved. The CDR3 loop spans 14 amino acids. Looked up from germline, CDR1 is SEHNR and CDR2 is FQNEAQ (reference sequence). Between the trimmed V and J ends, which lost 1 base and 0 bases, there was a span of 4 bases. CDR3 protein: CASSLVISYNEQFF. DNA of the CDR3: TGTGCCAGCAGCTTAGTAATCTCCTACAATGAGCAGTTCTTC.

In this sample, this clonotype turned up a few times. V usage is TRBV5-1 and J usage is TRBJ2-3; 10 nucleotides align to TRBD2. Unmatched junction bases numbered 9, after V lost 3 bases and J lost 5 bases. The CDR3 has 16 amino acids. Germline CDR1 and CDR2: SGHRS and YFSETQ. CDR3 DNA sequence: TGCGCCAGCAGCTCTCTCTGGACTAGCGGAAGAGATACGCAGTATTTT. Its translation is CASSSLWTSGRDTQYF.

This clonotype was seen many times. The chain couples TRBV6-1 to TRBJ1-1; 7 bases map to TRBD1. The CDR3 spans 15 residues. Germline V gene sequence: CDR1 MNHNS, CDR2 SASEGT. Trimming at V came to 8 bases and at J to 4 bases, leaving 13 bases not matched to a gene. The CDR3 protein is CASVRDSGGVTEAFF. CDR3 DNA: TGTGCCAGCGTCCGGGACAGTGGCGGGGTCACTGAAGCTTTCTTT.

A word on this clonotype: A read error may be the cause here, since a much bigger clone is one base away. The rearrangement joins TRBV12-3 or TRBV12-4 to TRBJ1-5; D unresolved. The CDR3 sequence is 12 residues long. Trimming stripped 6 bases from V and 6 bases from J, with 9 bases between. DNA for the CDR3: TGTGCCAGCAGACCCGTCGGTCAGCCCCAGCATTTT. Protein product: CASRPVGQPQHF.

This clonotype was counted ten times or more. The J gene is TRBJ2-2, the V gene TRBV3-1; D uncertain. Trimming shortened V by 6 bases and J by 0 bases, and 8 bases separated the two germline ends. This CDR3 is built from 14 residues. Germline lookup yields CDR1 LGHDT and CDR2 YNNKEL (reference sequence). The CDR3 DNA follows: TGTGCCAGCAGGGACGGACCGAACACCGGGGAGCTGTTTTTT. It is translated as CASRDGPNTGELFF.